This entry is about one TCR beta chain. Its cognate antigen is unknown. Germline V gives CDR1 WSHSY, CDR2 SAAADI. This CDR3 contains 14 residues. V shed 8 bases, J shed 6 bases, and the junction held 10 bases outside the gene matches. The sample is drawn from a study of beta chain features in type 1 diabetes. Expressed TCRB transcripts were sequenced, since all the RNA that had been isolated was reverse transcribed. Here immunoSEQ multiplex PCR was the method, and the copy in TCRdb shows in-frame clones only, minus some. The table lists fewer than 900,000 clones, roughly a sixth of them singletons. Findings and caveats of the study: Patients with type 1 diabetes carried fewer insertions and had more deletions at their VDJ junctions. Possible PCR preference for shorter templates applied equally to patients and controls.

Using CD45RO/CCR7/CD25/CD127/CD95/CD27, CD4+ naive, central memory, regulatory and stem cell-like memory cells were sorted. The sample consisted of naive CD4+ T cells from blood. This clonotype was sampled from a woman aged 18-29 years in good health. J is TRBJ2-1 and V is TRBV10-2; 7 nucleotides line up with TRBD1. CDR3 in amino acids: CASSQGRLGNEQFF. DNA for the CDR3: TGCGCCAGCTCACAGGGGAGATTGGGCAATGAGCAGTTCTTC.